This TCR beta chain stems from a study of blood T cell repertoires in COVID-19. Study-level background: In each case, the material was cDNA or gDNA derived from T cells, B-cell-depleted T cells, or PBMCs.

Cohort assignment relied on participant-reported clinical history. The repertoire was sequenced with immunoSEQ multiplex PCR; TCRdb's copy has only in-frame clones and lacks some. The top ten clones hold almost 4% of a sample with some 300,000 clones, 90% of them seen once. Germline-derived CDR1 and CDR2 are LGHDT and YNNKEL (reference sequence). V lost 4 bases to trimming and J lost 3 bases; unmatched junction nucleotides: 9. The CDR3 has 16 residues. J is TRBJ2-5 and V is TRBV3-1 (or the pseudogene TRBV3-2), with 9 bases that match TRBD2. The clonotype was recovered from a woman aged 30 to 39 who had been exposed to COVID-19. Sample: PBMCs or T cells enriched from blood (not recorded which). This CDR3 is CASSPRRRGGEETQYF. As DNA, the CDR3 is TGTGCCAGCAGCCCAAGAAGGCGCGGGGGGGAAGAGACCCAGTACTTC.